A single sample is the source of the 14 T cell receptor beta chains below, sequenced in a study of cytomegalovirus exposure and HLA in healthy donors. Primers: 60 Vbeta forward and 13 Jbeta reverse. Using immunoSEQ multiplex PCR, the repertoire was profiled, and TCRdb retains in-frame clones only, with some absent. The sample includes roughly 67,000 clones, roughly 80% seen only once; the top ten take approximately 7.6%. The sequenced material came from PBMCs. The receptors shown here come from a man aged 55-75 years in good health and CMV-seropositive.

The V call is TRBV6-1, the J call TRBJ1-1, with 12 bases that match TRBD1. From germline, CDR1 is MNHNS and CDR2 SASEGT. V gave up 4 bases and J gave up 4 bases; unmatched junction bases: 7. This CDR3 spans 16 amino acids. CDR3 nucleotides: TGTGCCAGCAGTGGGGACAGGGGGCGCGGGAGCACTGAAGCTTTCTTT. This gives the protein CASSGDRGRGSTEAFF.

This clone was counted once. In DNA, the CDR3 is TGTGCCAGCAGCAACCGGGACAGGGACAACTATGGCTACACCTTC. Translating it yields CASSNRDRDNYGYTF. The V call is TRBV11-2, the J call TRBJ1-2, with 9 bases identical to TRBD1. CDR1 and CDR2 (germline): SGHAT, FQNNGV. The ends lost 5 bases at V and 2 bases at J; junction bases unmatched: 6. This CDR3 has 15 residues.

The V call is TRBV6-5, the J call TRBJ1-2, with TRBD1 matching 9 bases. The CDR3 runs to 14 residues. Per germline, CDR1 MNHEY and CDR2 SVGAGI. V gave up 6 bases and J gave up 3 bases; unmatched junction bases: 5. The CDR3 DNA reads TGTGCCAGCAGGGGGGACAGGGAGGACTATGGCTACACCTTC. Encoded protein: CASRGDREDYGYTF.

V usage is TRBV4-2 and J usage is TRBJ2-2, with a tentative D call TRBD2 (5 bases). Trimming left V 8 bases short and J 8 bases short, with 15 bases between. The CDR3 consists of 13 residues. Looked up from germline, CDR1 is LGHNA and CDR2 is YNFKEQ. In DNA, the CDR3 is TGTGCCAGCCGGGGAACAACGGAAGGGGAGCTGTTTTTT. This sequence encodes CASRGTTEGELFF.

The chain uses TRBV5-4 and TRBJ2-1, with TRBD1 matching 10 bases. Germline V lookup: CDR1 SGHNT, CDR2 YYREEE (reference sequence). This CDR3 is built from 13 residues. The junction had 3 bases not matched to a gene; V was cut back by 5 bases and J by 7 bases. For the CDR3, the DNA is TGTGCCAGCAGTCGGGACAGGGGTAATGAGCAGTTCTTC. It yields the protein CASSRDRGNEQFF.

The V and J genes are TRBV9 and TRBJ2-1; TRBD2 agrees at 8 bases. After removal of 0 bases from V and 4 bases from J, the junction contained 3 bases not matched to a gene. Germline CDR1 SGDLS, CDR2 YYNGEE. CDR3 size: 15 residues. CDR3: CASSVEAGAYNEQFF. The CDR3 coding sequence is TGTGCCAGCAGCGTAGAAGCGGGAGCTTACAATGAGCAGTTCTTC.

V and J are TRBV19 and TRBJ1-6, with D perhaps TRBD1 (6 bases). The germline gives CDR1 LNHDA, CDR2 SQIVND (reference sequence). V was shortened by 7 bases and J by 5 bases, with 12 bases between the two germline ends. CDR3 length: 14 residues. The CDR3 DNA follows: TGTGCCAGTACCCGTACAGGGAATAATTCACCCCTCCACTTT. Protein product: CASTRTGNNSPLHF. Filled out from reference TRBV19 and TRBJ1-6, the complete variable domain reads DGGITQSPKYLFRKEGQNVTLSCEQNLNHDAMYWYRQDPGQGLRLIYYSQIVNDFQKGDIAEGYSVSREKKESFPLTVTSAQKNPTAFYLCASTRTGNNSPLHFGNGTRLTVT.

The V call is TRBV6-1, the J call TRBJ1-1, with TRBD1 identical over 7 bases. This CDR3 spans 13 amino acids. CDR1 is MNHNS and CDR2 is SASEGT in the germline V gene. V shed 5 bases and J 4 bases; nucleotides not matched to a gene: 4. Here the CDR3 reads CASSRGGTTEAFF. For the CDR3, the DNA is TGTGCCAGCAGTCGAGGGGGCACCACTGAAGCTTTCTTT.

The gene calls are TRBV27 and TRBJ1-2, with D possibly TRBD1 on 5 matching bases. The CDR3 is 14 residues long. CDR1 is MNHEY and CDR2 is SMNVEV in the germline V gene (reference sequence). V was shortened by 5 bases and J by 6 bases, with 16 bases between the two germline ends. Written as DNA, the CDR3 is TGTGCCAGCAGTCCATGGTCCCAAGGGGATGGCTACACCTTC. This gives the protein CASSPWSQGDGYTF.

The rearrangement uses TRBV12-2 and TRBJ2-3; the table's TRBD2 call for D was not verified on the DNA. TRBV12-2 has pseudogene status. The CDR3 has 16 residues. CDR3 sequence (DNA): TGTGCAAGTCGCTTCGCCCTAGCGGGGCTCACAGATACGCAGTATTTT. This sequence encodes CASRFALAGLTDTQYF.

A few counts support this clone. The chain couples TRBV6-6 to TRBJ2-3; D is possibly TRBD1 (5 bases). Trimming left V 7 bases short and J 8 bases short, with 13 bases between. The CDR3 totals 12 residues. From germline, CDR1 is MNHNY and CDR2 SVGAGI (reference sequence). In nucleotides, the CDR3 is TGTGCCAGCAATAGACCCCAGGGTACGCAGTATTTT. The encoded protein is CASNRPQGTQYF.

This rearrangement joins TRBV14 to TRBJ2-1; TRBD1 matches at 7 bases. The V and J ends lost 1 base and 14 bases, in that order; junction bases with no gene match: 11. Germline CDR1 and CDR2: SGHDN and FVKESK. The CDR3 sequence is 14 residues long. The CDR3 here is CASSQVGAQGREFF. CDR3 nucleotides: TGTGCCAGCAGCCAAGTGGGGGCACAGGGGAGAGAGTTCTTC.

The V and J genes are TRBV27 and TRBJ2-7; maybe TRBD1 (6 bases). This CDR3 spans 15 amino acids. V was clipped by 6 bases and J by 2 bases, with 17 bases between them. CDR1 and CDR2 (germline): MNHEY, SMNVEV (reference sequence). The DNA for the CDR3 is TGTGCCAGCAGAAGCGAAACAGGGTTGACCTACGAGCAGTACTTC. This translates into CASRSETGLTYEQYF.

V and J are TRBV7-8 and TRBJ2-7; a possible D gene is TRBD2 (5 bases). CDR3 size: 12 residues. With 2 bases removed from V and 9 bases from J, the gap between germline ends came to 11 bases. Germline V CDR1 and CDR2: SGHVS, FQNEAQ. This chain's CDR3 is CASSLNEGMQYF. In DNA form, the CDR3 reads TGTGCCAGCAGCTTAAACGAGGGTATGCAGTACTTC.